This TCR beta chain was retrieved from a study of blood T cell repertoires in COVID-19. Only in-frame clones appear in the TCRdb table, and some are missing; sequencing was by immunoSEQ multiplex PCR. The sample records around 200,000 clones, 80% to 90% being singletons. The V gene's germline CDR1 is SGHVS and CDR2 FNYEAQ. Trimming left V 2 bases short and J 3 bases short, with 13 bases between. This CDR3 spans 15 amino acids. The V gene is TRBV7-6, the J gene TRBJ1-2; a weak D match, TRBD1 (5 bases). The receptor's source is a woman aged 18 to 35 who had recovered from COVID-19. Sequencing was done on a sample of peripheral blood. The CDR3, as DNA: TGTGCCAGCAGCTTATCCCCTGGGGGGTACTATGGCTACACCTTC. Encoded protein: CASSLSPGGYYGYTF.